The 12 T cell receptor beta chains below were found in one sample sequenced in a study of blood T cells in healthy people across ages. With a J-beta primer mix and a sample-barcoded 5' primer, a second PCR ran about 6 to 11 cycles. Using its own MiXCR run on the 5' RACE reads, TCRdb lists one record per CDR3 protein. The sample lists just under 900,000 distinct CDR3 sequences, 25% to 30% seen once, with around 16% in the top ten. The sequenced material came from blood. The receptor set was obtained from a woman of 80 years or more in good health.

The chain couples TRBV20-1 to TRBJ2-5; 11 bases line up with TRBD2. The CDR3 sequence is 15 residues long. Germline V gives CDR1 DFQATT, CDR2 SNEGSKA (reference sequence). With 3 bases clipped from V and 3 bases from J, the junction kept 6 bases outside the gene matches. The CDR3 region has the DNA TGCAGTGCTAGTCTAGCGGGGGGTTCGAAAGAGACCCAGTACTTC. Its protein product is CSASLAGGSKETQYF.

This clonotype has just one count. This may be a read error: a much more frequent sequence differs by one nucleotide. V gene TRBV11-2 combines with J gene TRBJ1-2; TRBD1 matches at 12 bases. Germline loops: CDR1 SGHAT, CDR2 FQNNGV. The CDR3 is 15 residues long. J gave up 8 bases and V 4 bases, and 8 bases lay outside the gene matches. CDR3 DNA: TGTGCCAGCAGCTCTGGGACAGGGGGCTTCGGAGGCTACACCTTC. It is translated as CASSSGTGGFGGYTF.

There are many counts of this clonotype. The chain recombines TRBV20-1 with TRBJ2-1, with 10 bases fitting TRBD2. The V gene's germline CDR1 is DFQATT and CDR2 SNEGSKA (reference sequence). The V segment lost 6 bases and the J segment 4 bases; nucleotides outside the gene matches: 3. CDR3 length equals 13 residues. The CDR3: CSAWTSGYNEQFF. CDR3 in DNA: TGCAGTGCGTGGACTAGCGGTTACAATGAGCAGTTCTTC.

The V and J genes are TRBV6-5 and TRBJ2-7; the D gene is possibly TRBD1 (6 bases). V was pared by 2 bases and J by 4 bases, with 12 bases between. The germline gives CDR1 MNHEY, CDR2 SVGAGI. CDR3 length: 14 amino acids. The CDR3 nucleotides read TGTGCCAGCAGTTACAACGGCCAGGGGTACGAGCAGTACTTC. Its protein product is CASSYNGQGYEQYF.

The rearrangement joins TRBV2 to TRBJ1-1, with D unclear. In germline, CDR1 is SNHLY, CDR2 FYNNEI. This CDR3 contains 13 residues. V lost 4 bases and J lost 3, with 9 bases in between. This CDR3 is CASSGGGYTEAFF. The DNA of the CDR3 is TGTGCCAGCAGTGGAGGAGGGTACACTGAAGCTTTCTTT.

This clonotype was observed many times. The V and J genes are TRBV11-2 and TRBJ2-6, with TRBD1 matching 7 bases. Germline-derived CDR1 and CDR2 are SGHAT and FQNNGV. V trimming: 5 bases; J trimming: 0 bases; junction bases outside the gene matches: 7. The CDR3 extends over 17 amino acids. CDR3: CASSRPGQYSGANVLTF. In DNA, the CDR3 is TGTGCCAGCAGCCGTCCGGGACAGTACTCTGGGGCCAACGTCCTGACTTTC.

The chain is built from TRBV2 and TRBJ2-5, with 8 bases aligning to TRBD2. Germline values: CDR1 SNHLY, CDR2 FYNNEI. V was pared by 0 bases and J by 5 bases, with 20 bases of the junction left unmatched. The CDR3 runs 20 residues. The CDR3 DNA sequence: TGTGCCAGCAGTGAAGCGCACACTAGCGGTTTTAATCTGGTGGGGGAGACCCAGTACTTC. It yields the protein CASSEAHTSGFNLVGETQYF.

As for this clonotype: A read error may be the cause here, since a much bigger clone is one base away. J is TRBJ2-7 and V is TRBV4-1, with 9 bases that match TRBD1. The end of the DNA fits TRBJ2-5 better, so the J call may be wrong. Germline CDR1 reads MGHRA; CDR2 reads YSYEKL. The CDR3 contains 14 residues. CDR3 residues: CASSQTGGVGTQYF. For the CDR3, the DNA is TGCGCCAGCAGCCAAACAGGGGGCGTCGGGACCCAGTACTTC.

Turning to this clonotype: This may come from a read error, since a much larger clone is one base off. J is TRBJ2-3 and V is TRBV12-3 or TRBV12-4; 10 nucleotides line up with TRBD2. After removal of 4 bases from V and 5 bases from J, the junction contained 18 bases not matched to a gene. CDR3 length: 19 amino acids. DNA of the CDR3: TGTGCCAGCAGTTCAACCGCCTCTCCTAGCGGGGGATCGAGAGATACGCAGTATTTT. It specifies CASSSTASPSGGSRDTQYF.

This clonotype was counted at least ten times. The chain combines TRBV9 with TRBJ2-7, with 7 positions matching TRBD1. V dropped 4 bases and J dropped 2; count of bases not matched to a gene: 12. The CDR3 spans 16 residues. CDR1 is SGDLS, CDR2 YYNGEE, per germline. In DNA, the CDR3 is TGTGCCAGCAGCCCACCACCCGGGACAGCCACCTACGAGCAGTACTTC. Its translation is CASSPPPGTATYEQYF.

The chain is built from TRBV6-6 and TRBJ2-3; 9 bases line up with TRBD2. In germline, CDR1 is MNHNY, CDR2 SVGAGI (reference sequence). The trim removed 7 bases at V and 6 bases at J, leaving 14 bases unmatched. The CDR3 runs 16 residues. CDR3: CASTVGGGAMSDTQYF. CDR3 bases: TGTGCCAGCACAGTCGGCGGGGGGGCGATGTCTGATACGCAGTATTTT.

This clonotype occurred many times. The chain recombines TRBV11-2 with TRBJ2-1; 7 bases match TRBD1. The germline gives CDR1 SGHAT, CDR2 FQNNGV. Trimming at V came to 5 bases and at J to 2 bases, leaving 6 bases not matched to a gene. The CDR3 is made up of 15 amino acids. As DNA, the CDR3 is TGTGCCAGCAGCCCAGACAGGGTTCCCTACAATGAGCAGTTCTTC. Amino acids: CASSPDRVPYNEQFF.